Sequencing of this TCR beta chain was carried out in a study of technical replicates of blood from a few donors. V lost 3 bases and J lost 7; bases outside the gene matches: 10. Germline V lookup: CDR1 SQVTM, CDR2 ANQGSEA. The CDR3 extends over 16 amino acids. Sequenced by immunoSEQ multiplex PCR; TCRdb stores in-frame clones only, minus some. The table has some 80,000 clones, 95% to 98% seen once. This chain links TRBV29-1 with TRBJ2-2; TRBD2 aligns across 11 bases. Sequenced material: T cells isolated from PBMCs. The source is a human donor in good health. Here the CDR3 reads CSVDFSGRGNYGELFF. The CDR3 DNA reads TGCAGCGTTGATTTTAGCGGGAGGGGAAATTACGGGGAGCTGTTTTTT.